This entry lists 30 T cell receptor beta chains sequenced from one sample in a study of regulatory T cells in long-lasting Graves disease. According to the study, TCR beta libraries were built with iRepertoire HTBI primers and CDR3-region Arm-PCR. TCRdb used MiXCR to reprocess the multiplex PCR reads, holding one entry per CDR3 protein. The data contain fewer than 650,000 distinct CDR3 sequences, 15% to 20% of them singletons. Time point here: newly diagnosed GD, antithyroid drugs for less than 3 months. PBMC RNA served as the TCR library source. The sample was also reused in another study, on T cells in Graves' hyperthyroidism and ophthalmopathy.

The sample here was peripheral blood mononuclear cells (PBMCs), taken at new diagnosis, from a patient treated with antithyroid drugs. The receptors were gathered from a woman in her twenties or thirties with Graves disease.

This clonotype was found many times. The rearrangement uses TRBV18 and TRBJ1-1, with 7 positions matching TRBD1. J was trimmed by 1 base and V by 3 bases; bases with no gene match: 5. The germline V gene has CDR1 KGHSH and CDR2 LQKENI. The CDR3 has 15 amino acids. This CDR3 is CASSPLRQGNTEAFF. CDR3 bases: TGTGCCAGCTCACCCCTCAGACAGGGGAACACTGAAGCTTTCTTT.

In its sample, this clonotype was seen once. A read error may be the cause here, since a much bigger clone is one base away. The genes are TRBV11-2 and TRBJ2-7, with TRBD2 identical over 11 bases. J was trimmed by 7 bases and V by 5 bases; bases with no gene match: 13. The CDR3 is 16 amino acids. Looked up from germline, CDR1 is SGHAT and CDR2 is FQNNGV. CDR3 in amino acids: CASSAFSGRALNEQYF. The DNA for the CDR3 is TGTGCCAGCAGCGCATTTAGCGGGAGGGCCTTGAATGAGCAGTACTTC.

Worth noting for this clonotype: A much larger clone is a single base away; this may be a read error. The chain is built from TRBV6-1 and TRBJ2-7, with 7 bases aligning to TRBD2. This CDR3 has 14 residues. Germline values: CDR1 MNHNS, CDR2 SASEGT. With 9 bases clipped from V and 3 bases from J, the junction kept 11 bases outside the gene matches. In DNA, the CDR3 is TGTGCCAGTAGAGGGGCTAGCGGAGACTACGAGCAGTACTTC. Amino acids: CASRGASGDYEQYF.

The gene calls are TRBV18 and TRBJ2-5; the match to TRBD1 covers 8 bases. In germline, CDR1 is KGHSH, CDR2 LQKENI. V lost 1 base and J lost 4; bases outside the gene matches: 8. The CDR3 extends over 16 amino acids. The CDR3: CASSPQRPGTGETQYF. For the CDR3, the DNA is TGTGCCAGCTCACCACAGCGCCCCGGGACAGGAGAGACCCAGTACTTC.

The gene calls are TRBV24-1 and TRBJ2-2; TRBD1 matches at 9 bases. Germline trimming cut 5 bases from V and 4 bases from J; bases unmatched to any gene: 10. This CDR3 spans 17 amino acids. Germline-derived CDR1 and CDR2 are KGHDR and SFDVKD. The CDR3 nucleotides read TGTGCCACCAGTGCCGCTACAGGGGGCGAAGGCACCGGGGAGCTGTTTTTT. Its protein is CATSAATGGEGTGELFF.

This chain joins TRBV7-2 and TRBJ2-3, with D uncertain. Germline CDR1 is SGHTA and CDR2 is FQGNSA. CDR3 length: 15 amino acids. Trimming cost V 5 bases and J 0 bases, with 12 bases left between them. The DNA for the CDR3 is TGTGCCAGCAGCCTAAGGGATTTGAGCACAGATACGCAGTATTTT. It encodes CASSLRDLSTDTQYF.

The V and J genes are TRBV12-3 or TRBV12-4 and TRBJ2-7; 10 bases are a match to TRBD2. This CDR3 comprises 13 residues. J gave up 4 bases and V 6 bases, and 3 bases lay outside the gene matches. For the CDR3, the DNA is TGTGCCAGCAGCACAGCGGGAGGGTACGAGCAGTACTTC. It encodes CASSTAGGYEQYF.

This clonotype appeared many times. The chain has TRBV27 and TRBJ2-7, with D perhaps being TRBD1 or TRBD2 (5 bases each). The CDR3 length is 14 residues. Germline lookup yields CDR1 MNHEY and CDR2 SMNVEV (reference sequence). Trimming took off 3 bases at V and 3 bases at J, with 12 bases between the two ends. CDR3 sequence (DNA): TGTGCCAGCAGTTTTAGGGGACCCGGCTACGAGCAGTACTTC. It yields the protein CASSFRGPGYEQYF.

This clonotype was found many times. This chain links TRBV2 with TRBJ2-1; TRBD2 agrees at 7 bases. Germline CDR1 and CDR2: SNHLY and FYNNEI. J was trimmed by 9 bases and V by 1 base; bases with no gene match: 9. CDR3 length equals 15 residues. The CDR3 region has the DNA TGTGCCAGCAGTGAAGGGTTCACGGGAGGAGTTGAGCAGTTCTTC. Translation gives CASSEGFTGGVEQFF.

In this sample, this clonotype turned up many times. The V call is TRBV20-1, the J call TRBJ2-7; 7 bases are shared with TRBD1. CDR1 DFQATT and CDR2 SNEGSKA come from the germline V gene (reference sequence). V shed 3 bases and J 2 bases; nucleotides not matched to a gene: 7. The CDR3 spans 14 residues. The CDR3 DNA reads as TGCAGTGCTAGTGATTACAGGGGCACCTACGAGCAGTACTTC. Its translation: CSASDYRGTYEQYF.

This clonotype was seen a few times. A much larger clone lies a single base off, so this may be a read error. V and J are TRBV7-9 and TRBJ2-5; TRBD1 agrees at 8 bases. CDR1 is SEHNR, CDR2 FQNEAQ, per germline (reference sequence). The CDR3 is 15 amino acids. With V trimmed by 1 base and J by 1 base, 2 bases remained unmatched. CDR3 in DNA: TGTGCCAGCAGCTTAGACGGACAGGGCCAAGAGACCCAGTACTTC. Translating gives CASSLDGQGQETQYF.

The sample holds a few counts of this clonotype. The V gene is TRBV7-2, the J gene TRBJ2-4; D is unresolved. In germline, CDR1 is SGHTA, CDR2 FQGNSA. The CDR3 runs 12 residues. Between the trimmed V and J ends, which lost 5 bases and 6 bases, there was a span of 8 bases. CDR3 protein: CASSLTPNIQYF. CDR3 nucleotides: TGTGCCAGCAGCCTCACCCCAAACATTCAGTACTTC. Complete variable domain (other parts from reference TRBV7-2 and TRBJ2-4): GAGVSQSPSNKVTEKGKDVELRCDPISGHTALYWYRQSLGQGLEFLIYFQGNSAPDKSGLPSDRFSAERTGGSVSTLTIQRTQQEDSAVYLCASSLTPNIQYFGAGTRLSVL.

Many counts were recorded for this clonotype. The V gene is TRBV20-1, the J gene TRBJ2-1, with D uncertain. CDR1 is DFQATT, CDR2 SNEGSKA, per germline (reference sequence). The V and J ends lost 3 bases and 5 bases respectively, with 5 bases between them. The length of the CDR3 is 11 residues. In nucleotides, the CDR3 is TGCAGTGCTAGGGGTGACAATGAGCAGTTCTTC. Translated: CSARGDNEQFF.

The chain recombines TRBV18 with TRBJ1-4; TRBD1 aligns across 9 bases. Germline V lookup: CDR1 KGHSH, CDR2 LQKENI. The CDR3 has 18 residues. V lost 5 bases to trimming and J lost 5 bases; unmatched junction nucleotides: 15. CDR3 sequence reads: CASSTGGPNRGRNEKLFF. DNA of the CDR3: TGTGCCAGCTCAACGGGGGGCCCGAACAGGGGGCGGAATGAAAAACTGTTTTTT.

This clonotype was counted only a few times. The chain links TRBV20-1 to TRBJ2-1, with TRBD2 identical over 9 bases. The germline gives CDR1 DFQATT, CDR2 SNEGSKA (reference sequence). The CDR3 is made up of 15 amino acids. V was clipped by 0 bases and J by 8 bases; unmatched bases: 8. Here the CDR3 reads CSAREGGRAEDEQFF. The CDR3 DNA reads as TGCAGTGCTAGAGAAGGCGGGAGGGCGGAGGATGAGCAGTTCTTC.

This clonotype was recorded a few times. The rearrangement joins TRBV18 to TRBJ1-1; 9 bases line up with TRBD1. This CDR3 has 14 residues. The germline CDR1 and CDR2 sequences are KGHSH and LQKENI. J was trimmed by 5 bases and V by 6 bases; bases with no gene match: 7. Here the CDR3 DNA reads TGTGCCAGCTCGGCGGGACAGGGTGGGACTGAAGCTTTCTTT. Encoded protein: CASSAGQGGTEAFF.

The chain uses TRBV6-1 and TRBJ2-2; perhaps TRBD2 as D (5 bases). The CDR3 runs to 15 residues. The V end was cut by 5 bases, the J end by 6 bases, with 16 bases between. Germline CDR1 reads MNHNS; CDR2 reads SASEGT. The CDR3 DNA sequence: TGTGCCAGCAGTCCCCTGAAGGTAGCGTCCGGGGAGCTGTTTTTT. It translates to CASSPLKVASGELFF.

The sample holds many counts of this clonotype. This chain uses TRBV2 with TRBJ1-1; D gene uncertain. This CDR3 region has 13 residues. V lost 6 bases and J 6 bases, leaving 14 bases between the germline ends. Germline assignment: CDR1 SNHLY and CDR2 FYNNEI. CDR3 nucleotides: TGTGCCAGCAGATCAAGCGGGAGACCTGAAGCTTTCTTT. This encodes CASRSSGRPEAFF.

This chain connects TRBV4-1 to TRBJ2-7, with 9 bases matching TRBD1. The CDR3 covers 13 residues. From germline, CDR1 is MGHRA and CDR2 YSYEKL. The ends lost 2 bases at V and 5 bases at J; junction bases unmatched: 1. CDR3 nucleotides: TGCGCCAGCAGCCAACGGACAGGGGACGAGCAGTACTTC. It specifies CASSQRTGDEQYF.

A remark on this clonotype: A read error may be the cause here, since a much bigger clone is one base away. The V and J genes are TRBV3-1 and TRBJ1-5; possibly TRBD1 for D (5 bases). This CDR3 region has 15 residues. Germline lookup yields CDR1 LGHDT and CDR2 YNNKEL (reference sequence). Trimming stripped 1 base from V and 2 bases from J, with 9 bases between. CDR3 nucleotides: TGTGCCAGCAGCCAAGGCGGGGGGGGCAATCAGCCCCAGCATTTT. Its protein is CASSQGGGGNQPQHF.

CDR3 in DNA: TGTGCCAGCACTCCGAGCGGGAGGTTGGATGAGCAGTTCTTC. Residues: CASTPSGRLDEQFF. This chain connects TRBV9 to TRBJ2-1; the match to TRBD2 covers 9 bases. CDR3 length: 14 amino acids. The V gene's germline CDR1 is SGDLS and CDR2 YYNGEE. Losses at the gene ends were 6 bases for V and 8 bases for J; bases not matched to a gene: 9.

There are a few counts of this clonotype. V gene TRBV29-1 combines with J gene TRBJ2-1, with TRBD2 identical over 13 bases. The CDR3 extends over 15 amino acids. In germline, CDR1 is SQVTM, CDR2 ANQGSEA. Germline trimming cut 3 bases from V and 8 bases from J; bases unmatched to any gene: 7. DNA for the CDR3: TGCAGCGTTGAGTTACTAGCGGGAGGGAAGGATGAGCAGTTCTTC. Translation: CSVELLAGGKDEQFF.

The table lists this clonotype with a count of one. J is TRBJ2-1 and V is TRBV19, with TRBD2 identical over 9 bases. The CDR3 runs to 14 residues. Germline V CDR1 and CDR2: LNHDA, SQIVND (reference sequence). With V trimmed by 10 bases and J by 6 bases, 10 bases remained unmatched. The CDR3 DNA sequence: TGTGCCATTGGCCGGGGCGGGAGGGTCAATGAGCAGTTCTTC. As protein: CAIGRGGRVNEQFF.

This rearrangement joins TRBV28 to TRBJ1-3, with D possibly being TRBD1 (6 bases). Germline CDR1 MDHEN, CDR2 SYDVKM. The germline V and J ends were trimmed by 5 bases and 4 bases, with 18 bases remaining between them. The CDR3 covers 16 residues. The CDR3 here is CASSPMGAQEGNTIYF. The CDR3 DNA sequence: TGTGCCAGCAGTCCGATGGGGGCACAGGAAGGAAACACCATATATTTT.

This clonotype showed up many times. V usage is TRBV28 and J usage is TRBJ1-1, with D maybe TRBD1 (5 bases). The germline V and J ends were trimmed by 7 bases and 1 base, with 13 bases remaining between them. The CDR3 has 14 amino acids. CDR1 and CDR2 from the germline V gene are MDHEN and SYDVKM. CDR3 amino acids: CASILGQWNTEAFF. In nucleotides, the CDR3 is TGTGCCAGCATCCTGGGGCAGTGGAACACTGAAGCTTTCTTT.

The genes are TRBV30 and TRBJ2-4; D may correspond to TRBD1 or TRBD2 (5 bases each). CDR3 length equals 14 residues. The V and J ends lost 5 bases and 0 bases respectively, with 11 bases between them. Germline V gene lookup returns CDR1 GTSNPN and CDR2 SVGIG (reference sequence). CDR3 DNA: TGTGCCTGGTTGGGGACGGTAGCCAAAAACATTCAGTACTTC. Translation gives CAWLGTVAKNIQYF.

This clonotype was seen repeatedly, ten times or more. The chain employs TRBV11-2 and TRBJ2-7; D is unclear. Trimming removed 3 bases at V and 0 bases at J, with 3 bases between. CDR1 is SGHAT, CDR2 FQNNGV, per germline. The CDR3 sequence is 12 residues long. The CDR3 region is CASSFRSYEQYF. CDR3 sequence (DNA): TGTGCCAGCAGCTTCCGCTCCTACGAGCAGTACTTC.

This clonotype was counted ten times or more. The genes are TRBV7-2 and TRBJ1-1; D call uncertain. This CDR3 is 13 amino acids long. Trimming removed 5 bases from V and 6 bases from J, with 13 bases in between. The germline gives CDR1 SGHTA, CDR2 FQGNSA. In DNA form, the CDR3 reads TGTGCCAGCAGCCCGATACTTTGGTCTGAAGCTTTCTTT. Its protein product is CASSPILWSEAFF.

This clonotype has more than one count but fewer than ten. The chain employs TRBV30 and TRBJ2-1, with a possible D match to TRBD2 (5 bases). The germline V and J ends were trimmed by 1 base and 9 bases, with 10 bases remaining between them. This CDR3 region has 12 residues. Germline V gives CDR1 GTSNPN, CDR2 SVGIG (reference sequence). The CDR3 DNA is TGTGCCTGGAGTGGAACTAGAGGTGAGCAGTTCTTC. It translates to CAWSGTRGEQFF.

The CDR3 protein is CASSYAGGGTSGANVLTF. The DNA of the CDR3 is TGTGCCAGCAGTTATGCAGGGGGCGGAACCTCTGGGGCCAACGTCCTGACTTTC. The rearrangement links TRBV27 to TRBJ2-6, with 8 bases lining up with TRBD1. V gave up 4 bases and J gave up 0 bases; unmatched junction bases: 8. Germline V gives CDR1 MNHEY, CDR2 SMNVEV (reference sequence). The CDR3 runs 18 residues.